Below, 27 T cell receptor beta chains from the same sample are listed, as sequenced in a study of OX40 agonist ivuxolimab in advanced cancers. Repertoires were generated with immunoSEQ multiplex PCR, while TCRdb's copy carries only in-frame clones and drops some. The profile shows tens of thousands of clones, roughly three quarters of them singletons. The specimen comprised CD4+ or CD8+ T cells sorted from blood, sampled in a trial of the OX40 agonist ivuxolimab. The receptors here all came from an adult with an advanced solid tumor such as melanoma, head and neck, liver or kidney cancer.

The rearrangement links TRBV28 to TRBJ2-2; TRBD2 matches at 10 bases. This CDR3 region has 13 residues. The V gene's germline CDR1 is MDHEN and CDR2 SYDVKM. DNA for the CDR3: TGTGCAAGCGGGAGGGCCGAAGTCGGGGAGCTGTTTTTT. Translating it yields CASGRAEVGELFF.

J is TRBJ1-4 and V is TRBV5-5; possible D gene TRBD1, 5 bases. The CDR3 runs to 14 residues. The V end lost 4 bases, the J end lost 6 bases, and 13 bases lay between the germline ends. CDR1 is SGHKS, CDR2 YYEKEE, per germline (reference sequence). DNA for the CDR3: TGTGCCAGCAGCGAAGGTCGGACATATGAAAAACTGTTTTTT. It is translated as CASSEGRTYEKLFF. The full variable domain, completed using reference TRBV5-5 and TRBJ1-4, is DAGVTQSPTHLIKTRGQQVTLRCSPISGHKSVSWYQQVLGQGPQFIFQYYEKEERGRGNFPDRFSARQFPNYSSELNVNALLLGDSALYLCASSEGRTYEKLFFGSGTQLSVL.

The chain uses TRBV19 and TRBJ2-5; perhaps TRBD1 as D (6 bases). Germline V gives CDR1 LNHDA, CDR2 SQIVND (reference sequence). This CDR3 is built from 15 residues. Trimming stripped 4 bases from V and 2 bases from J, with 14 bases between. The CDR3 reads CASSTTDSRQETQYF. DNA for the CDR3: TGTGCCAGTAGTACCACGGACAGCCGACAAGAGACCCAGTACTTC.

V and J are TRBV29-1 and TRBJ2-1; TRBD2 matches 13 bases. J was trimmed by 15 bases and V by 3 bases; bases with no gene match: 5. The CDR3 contains 12 residues. Germline-derived CDR1 and CDR2 are SQVTM and ANQGSEA. CDR3: CSVDRTSGSPFF. The CDR3 coding sequence is TGCAGCGTTGATAGGACTAGCGGGAGTCCGTTCTTC.

This clone turned up a few times. This sequence joins TRBV6-1 and TRBJ2-3; D remains ambiguous. Germline CDR1 is MNHNS and CDR2 is SASEGT. Trimming left V 1 base short and J 4 bases short, with 6 bases between. CDR3 length equals 13 residues. The CDR3 sequence is CASSEGVADTQYF. CDR3 nucleotides: TGTGCCAGCAGTGAAGGGGTAGCAGATACGCAGTATTTT.

The rearrangement links TRBV7-2 to TRBJ1-2; 7 positions match TRBD1. The J segment lost 0 bases and the V segment lost 5 bases, leaving 6 bases of the junction unmatched. The CDR3 is 15 residues long. CDR1 and CDR2 (germline): SGHTA, FQGNSA. CDR3 region: CASSIWTGANYGYTF. The CDR3 DNA reads as TGTGCCAGCAGCATTTGGACAGGAGCTAACTATGGCTACACCTTC.

The rearrangement uses TRBV6-5 and TRBJ1-6; D perhaps matches TRBD1 (5 bases). Looked up from germline, CDR1 is MNHEY and CDR2 is SVGAGI. CDR3 size: 13 residues. V lost 6 bases and J lost 9, with 12 bases in between. CDR3 DNA sequence: TGTGCCAGCAGACAGGTATTAGGTTCACCCCTCCACTTT. Protein product: CASRQVLGSPLHF.

This clone has only one observation. V usage is TRBV30 and J usage is TRBJ1-5; 9 bases agree with TRBD1. CDR1 is GTSNPN and CDR2 is SVGIG in the germline V gene (reference sequence). This CDR3 contains 16 residues. The V segment lost 0 bases and the J segment 1 base; nucleotides outside the gene matches: 4. The chain's CDR3 is CAWSVHGTGSNQPQHF. The CDR3, as DNA: TGTGCCTGGAGTGTACACGGGACAGGGAGCAATCAGCCCCAGCATTTT.

This clone was detected only a few times. V and J are TRBV27 and TRBJ1-4, with D perhaps matching TRBD1 (6 bases). The CDR3 is made up of 13 amino acids. Germline V gives CDR1 MNHEY, CDR2 SMNVEV (reference sequence). The ends were cut back, 5 bases at V and 5 bases at J, with 9 bases in the middle. Here the CDR3 reads CASSTGLNEKLFF. The CDR3 coding sequence is TGTGCCAGCAGTACAGGGCTCAATGAAAAACTGTTTTTT. The full variable domain, with the rest looked up from reference TRBV27 and TRBJ1-4, is EAQVTQNPRYLITVTGKKLTVTCSQNMNHEYMSWYRQDPGLGLRQIYYSMNVEVTDKGDVPEGYKVSRKEKRNFPLILESPSPNQTSLYFCASSTGLNEKLFFGSGTQLSVL.

The chain carries TRBV6-1 and TRBJ1-6; no clear D gene. The CDR3 length is 14 residues. Germline CDR1 reads MNHNS; CDR2 reads SASEGT. Between the trimmed V and J ends, which lost 4 bases and 4 bases, there was a span of 8 bases. The DNA of the CDR3 is TGTGCCAGCAGTGCGGGTCCTTATAATTCACCCCTCCACTTT. Translation gives CASSAGPYNSPLHF.

The chain uses TRBV4-1 and TRBJ2-1; 15 nucleotides match TRBD2. CDR1 MGHRA and CDR2 YSYEKL come from the germline V gene. The length of the CDR3 is 21 residues. Losses at the gene ends were 2 bases for V and 2 bases for J; bases not matched to a gene: 13. The CDR3 DNA sequence: TGCGCCAGCAGCCAACTCGAAGGCCGGACTAGCGGGAGGGACGCCTACAATGAGCAGTTCTTC. Its translation is CASSQLEGRTSGRDAYNEQFF.

The chain employs TRBV5-4 and TRBJ1-4; D not certain. This CDR3 comprises 15 residues. Trimming cost V 4 bases and J 3 bases, with 13 bases left between them. Germline V lookup: CDR1 SGHNT, CDR2 YYREEE (reference sequence). CDR3 sequence (DNA): TGTGCCAGCAGCCCAAGTTCCATTGCTAATGAAAAACTGTTTTTT. It yields the protein CASSPSSIANEKLFF.

This chain uses TRBV2 with TRBJ1-3; D might be TRBD1 (5 bases). Trimming shortened V by 8 bases and J by 0 bases, and 8 bases separated the two germline ends. This CDR3 region has 13 residues. Germline CDR1 is SNHLY and CDR2 is FYNNEI. This CDR3 is CASEGFSGNTIYF. The CDR3 region has the DNA TGTGCCAGCGAGGGGTTCTCTGGAAACACCATATATTTT.

In DNA form, the CDR3 reads TGTGCCAGCAGTGGGTACCTGAGCGCGGATACGCAGTATTTT. This sequence encodes CASSGYLSADTQYF. The chain links TRBV2 to TRBJ2-3; D unresolved. V dropped 4 bases and J dropped 6 bases, with 14 bases sitting between them. CDR3 length equals 14 residues. The germline V gene encodes CDR1 SNHLY and CDR2 FYNNEI.

The chain has TRBV6-9 and TRBJ1-1; 7 bases align to TRBD1. CDR3 length: 14 residues. Germline-derived CDR1 and CDR2 are MNHGY and SVAAGI. The J segment lost 5 bases and the V segment lost 6 bases, leaving 9 bases of the junction unmatched. The CDR3: CASSRTGEGTEAFF. The CDR3 coding sequence is TGTGCCAGCAGCCGTACAGGGGAGGGAACTGAAGCTTTCTTT.

CDR3 sequence: CASSRRSQAQETQYF. DNA for the CDR3: TGTGCCAGCAGCCGCCGGAGCCAGGCCCAAGAGACCCAGTACTTC. The chain joins TRBV11-3 to TRBJ2-5, with unresolved D. V was clipped by 5 bases and J by 1 base, with 14 bases between them. This CDR3 is built from 15 residues. Germline V gene data show CDR1 as SGHNT and CDR2 as YENEEA.

The V and J genes are TRBV28 and TRBJ1-5, with 8 bases fitting TRBD1. The CDR3 loop spans 16 amino acids. The ends lost 5 bases at V and 2 bases at J; junction bases unmatched: 8. Per germline, CDR1 MDHEN and CDR2 SYDVKM. The CDR3 reads CASSPYGQGGNQPQHF. The CDR3 DNA is TGTGCCAGCAGTCCCTACGGACAGGGAGGCAATCAGCCCCAGCATTTT.

This chain uses TRBV27 with TRBJ1-4, with D perhaps matching TRBD1 (5 bases). V lost 3 bases to trimming and J lost 13 bases, with 15 bases between them. Germline CDR1 reads MNHEY; CDR2 reads SMNVEV (reference sequence). The CDR3 consists of 13 residues. CDR3 nucleotide sequence: TGTGCCAGCAGTTTTACCGGGACTAGGGGACTGTTTTTT. This codes for CASSFTGTRGLFF.

This clone was seen once. V usage is TRBV11-2 and J usage is TRBJ2-5; no clear D gene. The last part of the DNA fits TRBJ2-7 better; the J call may be wrong. Germline V gene sequence: CDR1 SGHAT, CDR2 FQNNGV. CDR3 size: 15 residues. For the CDR3, the DNA is TGTGCCAGCAGCTTAGATCTGAGCAGGTCCTACGAGCAGTACTTC. It codes for CASSLDLSRSYEQYF.

This clone was seen a handful of times. This chain links TRBV28 with TRBJ2-3; TRBD2 matches 14 bases. Germline V gene data show CDR1 as MDHEN and CDR2 as SYDVKM. This CDR3 is built from 15 residues. V gave up 6 bases and J gave up 4 bases; unmatched junction bases: 3. CDR3 loop: CASSPGLAGADTQYF. The CDR3, as DNA: TGTGCCAGCAGCCCGGGACTAGCGGGAGCAGATACGCAGTATTTT.

This chain links TRBV27 with TRBJ2-7; D gene ambiguous. Trimming removed 5 bases from V and 2 bases from J, with 7 bases in between. This CDR3 is 12 amino acids long. Germline V gene sequence: CDR1 MNHEY, CDR2 SMNVEV (reference sequence). CDR3 residues: CASSPGAYEQYF. CDR3 bases: TGTGCCAGCAGTCCAGGAGCCTACGAGCAGTACTTC.

The chain uses TRBV5-6 and TRBJ1-2; maybe TRBD1 (5 bases). V lost 7 bases and J 4 bases, leaving 17 bases between the germline ends. CDR3 size: 14 residues. The V gene's germline CDR1 is SGHDT and CDR2 YYEEEE. In DNA, the CDR3 is TGTGCCAGCCGCCCCCTGGGGGGAGGCTATGGCTACACCTTC. This gives the protein CASRPLGGGYGYTF.

This rearrangement joins TRBV5-1 to TRBJ2-3, with 14 positions matching TRBD2. The V gene end was trimmed by 2 bases and the J gene end by 3 bases; junction bases not matched to a gene: 2. This CDR3 is built from 16 residues. In germline, CDR1 is SGHRS, CDR2 YFSETQ. The CDR3 DNA reads TGCGCCAGCAGCTTTCGGACTAGCGGGAGGACAGATACGCAGTATTTT. It is translated as CASSFRTSGRTDTQYF. Full variable domain (rest looked up from reference TRBV5-1 and TRBJ2-3): KAGVTQTPRYLIKTRGQQVTLSCSPISGHRSVSWYQQTPGQGLQFLFEYFSETQRNKGNFPGRFSGRQFSNSRSEMNVSTLELGDSALYLCASSFRTSGRTDTQYFGPGTRLTVL.

This chain joins TRBV5-1 and TRBJ2-7, with TRBD1 matching 9 bases. The germline gives CDR1 SGHRS, CDR2 YFSETQ. After removal of 4 bases from V and 2 bases from J, the junction contained 7 bases not matched to a gene. The CDR3 contains 15 residues. This CDR3 reads CASSHGTGRPYEQYF. The CDR3 nucleotides are TGCGCCAGCAGCCACGGGACAGGGAGGCCCTACGAGCAGTACTTC. Filled out from reference TRBV5-1 and TRBJ2-7, the complete variable domain reads KAGVTQTPRYLIKTRGQQVTLSCSPISGHRSVSWYQQTPGQGLQFLFEYFSETQRNKGNFPGRFSGRQFSNSRSEMNVSTLELGDSALYLCASSHGTGRPYEQYFGPGTRLTVT.

The chain links TRBV2 to TRBJ1-5; D not resolved. CDR3 length: 16 residues. Deletions cut 0 bases from V and 7 bases from J, with 16 bases between. Looked up from germline, CDR1 is SNHLY and CDR2 is FYNNEI. This CDR3 is CASSEALKSQGQPQHF. In DNA form, the CDR3 reads TGTGCCAGCAGTGAAGCGCTTAAATCCCAAGGGCAGCCCCAGCATTTT.

This sequence joins TRBV6-6 and TRBJ1-1, with D possibly matching TRBD1 (5 bases). Germline values: CDR1 MNHNY, CDR2 SVGAGI (reference sequence). V was clipped by 7 bases and J by 7 bases, with 10 bases between them. The CDR3 covers 11 residues. The CDR3 DNA is TGTGCCAGCACCTGGGGGAATGAAGCTTTCTTT. Amino acids: CASTWGNEAFF.

The chain is built from TRBV7-8 and TRBJ1-6, with a weak D call TRBD1 (5 bases). The CDR3 is 15 residues long. Germline V gene data show CDR1 as SGHVS and CDR2 as FQNEAQ. Between the trimmed V and J ends, which lost 2 bases and 11 bases, there was a span of 16 bases. Written as DNA, the CDR3 is TGTGCCAGCAGCTTATCCTCGGGGGAAAAGACACCCCTCCACTTT. The encoded protein is CASSLSSGEKTPLHF.